This T cell receptor (beta chain) was sequenced for a study of cytomegalovirus exposure and HLA in healthy donors. General observations from the study: Cytomegalovirus-associated TCR beta chains were listed, numbering 150 to 200.

Healthy donors of bone marrow made up the group. The CDR3 sequence is 15 residues long. Vbeta (60) and Jbeta (13) primers were used in the PCR. Sequencing was performed with immunoSEQ multiplex PCR; in TCRdb, only in-frame clones are kept and a portion is missing. The sample consists of over 150,000 clones, around 79% of them appearing once. This clone has a single count. The antigen remains undetermined. This receptor was taken from a man younger than 30 in good health and CMV-seronegative. Source material: PBMCs. The chain couples TRBV21-1 to TRBJ2-5; no DNA check was done on the table's D call, TRBD2. TRBV21-1 is shown as a pseudogene. The CDR3 DNA is TGTGCCAGCAGCAAAGGGGGTAGCGGGCAAGAGACCCAGTACTTC. Translating gives CASSKGGSGQETQYF.